Each of the 16 T cell receptor beta chains below was sequenced from the same sample in a study of T cell repertoires in ileal Crohn's disease. The data were produced by immunoSEQ multiplex PCR, yet TCRdb's version contains in-frame clones alone and is incomplete. The sample yields approximately 15,000 clones, about 80% seen once. Sequencing used ileal tissue. These receptor sequences come from an adult with Crohn's disease.

J is TRBJ2-5 and V is TRBV15; tentatively, D is TRBD2 (5 bases). Germline CDR1 and CDR2: LNHNV and YYDKDF (reference sequence). V was clipped by 0 bases and J by 5 bases, with 16 bases between them. The CDR3 totals 16 residues. The CDR3 coding sequence is TGTGCCACCAGCAGAGAACCCCTCGGGGTGGTGGAGACCCAGTACTTC. Its translation is CATSREPLGVVETQYF.

This chain connects TRBV18 to TRBJ1-2; TRBD1 is a possible D gene (6 bases). V lost 3 bases, J lost 0 bases, and 11 bases lay in between. The CDR3 contains 15 residues. Germline V CDR1 and CDR2: KGHSH, LQKENI. CDR3 DNA sequence: TGTGCCAGCTCACCCGAACAGGGCCCTAACTATGGCTACACCTTC. Its protein product is CASSPEQGPNYGYTF. The full variable domain, its missing parts supplied by reference TRBV18 and TRBJ1-2, is NAGVMQNPRHLVRRRGQEARLRCSPMKGHSHVYWYRQLPEEGLKFMVYLQKENIIDESGMPKERFSAEFPKEGPSILRIQQVVRGDSAAYFCASSPEQGPNYGYTFGSGTRLTVV.

This clone was detected a few times. CDR3 loop: CASSIGLSSYNSPLHF. CDR3 nucleotide sequence: TGTGCCAGCAGCATCGGACTGAGCTCCTATAATTCACCCCTCCACTTT. The chain combines TRBV5-6 with TRBJ1-6, with D uncertain. Germline V CDR1 and CDR2: SGHDT, YYEEEE. Deletions cut 4 bases from V and 0 bases from J, with 11 bases between. The CDR3 spans 16 residues.

The chain carries TRBV25-1 and TRBJ1-2; TRBD1 matches at 7 bases. The ends lost 4 bases at V and 0 bases at J; junction bases unmatched: 2. The CDR3 sequence is 14 residues long. Germline V gives CDR1 MGHDK, CDR2 SYGVNS. The CDR3 loop is CASSAGTANYGYTF. In DNA form, the CDR3 reads TGTGCCAGCAGTGCCGGGACAGCTAACTATGGCTACACCTTC.

This clone turned up a few times. This chain uses TRBV18 with TRBJ1-5; D call uncertain. The ends were cut back, 6 bases at V and 4 bases at J, with 13 bases in the middle. This CDR3 is built from 14 residues. The germline gives CDR1 KGHSH, CDR2 LQKENI. This CDR3 is CASSPGVGNQPQHF. CDR3 sequence (DNA): TGTGCCAGCTCCCCCGGGGTAGGGAATCAGCCCCAGCATTTT.

This clone was picked up one time. The chain couples TRBV2 to TRBJ1-1, with TRBD1 as a possible D gene (5 bases). The V and J ends lost 8 bases and 0 bases respectively, with 13 bases between them. The CDR3 covers 14 residues. CDR1 is SNHLY and CDR2 is FYNNEI in the germline V gene. CDR3 coding DNA: TGTGCCAGCGGGGGGGGACGGGTGAACACTGAAGCTTTCTTT. It is translated as CASGGGRVNTEAFF.

The V call is TRBV11-3, the J call TRBJ2-5; perhaps TRBD2 as D (6 bases). Germline V gene lookup returns CDR1 SGHNT and CDR2 YENEEA. The V and J ends lost 2 bases and 7 bases respectively, with 14 bases between them. This CDR3 comprises 14 residues. In DNA form, the CDR3 reads TGTGCCAGCAGCTTAATACTAGGTAGCGGGACCCAGTACTTC. It encodes CASSLILGSGTQYF.

CDR3 residues: CASSRGGQGYDTQYF. CDR3 DNA: TGCGCCAGCAGCCGAGGGGGACAGGGATATGATACGCAGTATTTT. This sequence joins TRBV4-3 and TRBJ2-3; the match to TRBD1 covers 9 bases. From germline, CDR1 is LGHNA and CDR2 YSLEER. The CDR3 is 15 amino acids. J was trimmed by 6 bases and V by 4 bases; bases with no gene match: 8.

The rearrangement uses TRBV13 and TRBJ1-1; TRBD1 matches at 7 bases. Germline V lookup: CDR1 PRHDT, CDR2 FYEKMQ (reference sequence). This CDR3 contains 14 residues. V was pared by 0 bases and J by 9 bases, with 7 bases of the junction left unmatched. DNA for the CDR3: TGTGCCAGCAGCTTAGGCTCCGGGACAGCTAAAGCTTTCTTT. Translating gives CASSLGSGTAKAFF.

The V call is TRBV7-9, the J call TRBJ1-1, with D possibly matching TRBD1 (6 bases). The CDR3 runs to 12 residues. The germline V and J ends were trimmed by 5 bases and 7 bases, with 11 bases remaining between them. Per the germline V gene, CDR1 is SEHNR and CDR2 is FQNEAQ (reference sequence). The CDR3 reads CASSLPTGEAFF. CDR3 DNA: TGTGCCAGCAGCCTTCCGACAGGTGAAGCTTTCTTT.

This clone was detected once. V gene TRBV5-1 combines with J gene TRBJ1-5; D remains ambiguous. Trimming left V 7 bases short and J 7 bases short, with 15 bases between. This CDR3 is built from 13 residues. Germline lookup yields CDR1 SGHRS and CDR2 YFSETQ. The CDR3 DNA is TGCGCCAGCGGCCGGGAACCCAACCAGCCCCAGCATTTT. It is translated as CASGREPNQPQHF.

This clone was counted between two and nine times. J is TRBJ1-6 and V is TRBV2; the match to TRBD1 covers 8 bases. Germline CDR1 reads SNHLY; CDR2 reads FYNNEI. Germline trimming cut 4 bases from V and 9 bases from J; bases unmatched to any gene: 5. The CDR3 covers 14 residues. CDR3 coding DNA: TGTGCCAGCAGTGGGACAGGGCGGGGTTCACCCCTCCACTTT. Protein: CASSGTGRGSPLHF.

This rearrangement joins TRBV10-2 to TRBJ2-7; D is ambiguous. Trimming pared 0 bases from V and 4 bases from J, leaving 7 bases between. This CDR3 spans 13 amino acids. Germline-derived CDR1 and CDR2 are WSHSY and SAAADI. As DNA, the CDR3 is TGCGCCAGCAGTGAGTCGATACAGTACGAGCAGTACGTC. As protein: CASSESIQYEQYV.

The chain uses TRBV27 and TRBJ2-3; D not certain. The CDR3 totals 15 residues. Germline CDR1 and CDR2: MNHEY and SMNVEV (reference sequence). V dropped 2 bases and J dropped 2 bases, with 11 bases sitting between them. The CDR3 sequence: CASSLDGAATDTQYF. CDR3 in DNA: TGTGCCAGCAGTTTAGACGGCGCGGCCACAGATACGCAGTATTTT.

V usage is TRBV18 and J usage is TRBJ2-4; 8 bases agree with TRBD1. This CDR3 is 15 amino acids long. Germline loops: CDR1 KGHSH, CDR2 LQKENI. Losses at the gene ends were 1 base for V and 3 bases for J; bases not matched to a gene: 2. The CDR3 spells CASSPQGQDKNIQYF. The CDR3 DNA reads TGTGCCAGCTCACCACAGGGACAGGACAAAAACATTCAGTACTTC.

The V call is TRBV5-6, the J call TRBJ2-2; TRBD2 matches at 7 bases. CDR3 length equals 16 residues. Per the germline V gene, CDR1 is SGHDT and CDR2 is YYEEEE. V shed 2 bases, J shed 4 bases, and the junction held 8 bases outside the gene matches. The CDR3 loop is CASSLFSSGITGELFF. The CDR3 coding sequence is TGTGCCAGCAGCTTATTTTCTAGCGGTATCACCGGGGAGCTGTTTTTT. The full variable domain, with the rest looked up from reference TRBV5-6 and TRBJ2-2, is DAGVTQSPTHLIKTRGQQVTLRCSPKSGHDTVSWYQQALGQGPQFIFQYYEEEERQRGNFPDRFSGHQFPNYSSELNVNALLLGDSALYLCASSLFSSGITGELFFGEGSRLTVL.